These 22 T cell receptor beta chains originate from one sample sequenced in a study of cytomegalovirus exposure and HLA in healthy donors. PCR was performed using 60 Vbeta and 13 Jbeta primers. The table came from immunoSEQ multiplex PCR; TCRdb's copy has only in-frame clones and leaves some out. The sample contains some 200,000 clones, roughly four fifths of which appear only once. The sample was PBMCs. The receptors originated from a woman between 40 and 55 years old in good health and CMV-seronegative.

CDR3 DNA: TGTGCCAGCAGCTCGATGACAGGGAGCTCCTACAATGAGCAGTTCTTC. Residues: CASSSMTGSSYNEQFF. The chain recombines TRBV7-6 with TRBJ2-1; TRBD1 matches 7 bases. Germline CDR1 is SGHVS and CDR2 is FNYEAQ. This CDR3 has 16 amino acids. Unmatched junction bases numbered 6, after V lost 4 bases and J lost 0 bases.

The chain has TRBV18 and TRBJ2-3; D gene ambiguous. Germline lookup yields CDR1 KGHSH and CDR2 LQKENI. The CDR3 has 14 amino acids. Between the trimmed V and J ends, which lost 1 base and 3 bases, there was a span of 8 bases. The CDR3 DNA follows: TGTGCCAGCTCACCACTTACAGAAACAGATACGCAGTATTTT. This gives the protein CASSPLTETDTQYF.

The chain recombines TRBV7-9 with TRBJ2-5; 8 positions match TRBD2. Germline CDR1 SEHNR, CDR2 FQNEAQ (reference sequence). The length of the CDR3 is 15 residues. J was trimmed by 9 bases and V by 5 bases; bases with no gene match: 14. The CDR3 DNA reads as TGTGCCAGCAGCCTCTACAGCCGGGGGGGGTCAGCCCAGTACTTC. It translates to CASSLYSRGGSAQYF.

The CDR3 nucleotides are TGTGCCAGCAGCTTCGTAGCGGGGGGAGGCACCGGGGAGCTGTTTTTT. Amino acids: CASSFVAGGGTGELFF. The chain uses TRBV5-6 and TRBJ2-2; TRBD2 agrees at 10 bases. CDR1 and CDR2 from the germline V gene are SGHDT and YYEEEE. This CDR3 region has 16 residues. The ends lost 2 bases at V and 4 bases at J; junction bases unmatched: 5.

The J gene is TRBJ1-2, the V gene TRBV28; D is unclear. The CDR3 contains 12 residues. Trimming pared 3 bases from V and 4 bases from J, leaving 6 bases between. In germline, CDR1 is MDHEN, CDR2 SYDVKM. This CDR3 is CASSFGGYGYTF. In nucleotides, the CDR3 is TGTGCCAGCAGTTTCGGCGGCTATGGCTACACCTTC.

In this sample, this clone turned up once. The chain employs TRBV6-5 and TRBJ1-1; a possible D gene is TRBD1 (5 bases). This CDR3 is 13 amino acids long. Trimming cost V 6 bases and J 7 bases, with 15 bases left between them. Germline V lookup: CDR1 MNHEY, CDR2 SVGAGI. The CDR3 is CASSLGGGGEAFF. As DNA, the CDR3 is TGTGCCAGCAGCCTTGGGGGGGGTGGTGAAGCTTTCTTT.

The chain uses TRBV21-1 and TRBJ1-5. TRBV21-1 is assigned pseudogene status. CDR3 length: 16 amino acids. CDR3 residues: CASSNIGLGGHQPQHF. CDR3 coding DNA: TGTGCCAGCAGCAACATCGGACTAGGCGGGCATCAGCCCCAGCATTTT.

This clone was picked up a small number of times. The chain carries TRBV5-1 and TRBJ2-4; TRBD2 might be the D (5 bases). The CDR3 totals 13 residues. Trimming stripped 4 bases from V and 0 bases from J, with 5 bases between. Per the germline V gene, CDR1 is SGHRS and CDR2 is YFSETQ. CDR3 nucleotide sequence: TGCGCCAGCAGCCGGGAAGCCAAAAACATTCAGTACTTC. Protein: CASSREAKNIQYF.

As DNA, the CDR3 is TGCGCCAGCAGCTACGGGTCCGCTGAAGCTTTCTTT. Translation: CASSYGSAEAFF. This chain connects TRBV5-1 to TRBJ1-1; D not certain. CDR3 length: 12 residues. Trimming shortened V by 3 bases and J by 6 bases, and 9 bases separated the two germline ends. Germline V gene sequence: CDR1 SGHRS, CDR2 YFSETQ. The whole variable domain, remainder taken from reference TRBV5-1 and TRBJ1-1, is KAGVTQTPRYLIKTRGQQVTLSCSPISGHRSVSWYQQTPGQGLQFLFEYFSETQRNKGNFPGRFSGRQFSNSRSEMNVSTLELGDSALYLCASSYGSAEAFFGQGTRLTVV.

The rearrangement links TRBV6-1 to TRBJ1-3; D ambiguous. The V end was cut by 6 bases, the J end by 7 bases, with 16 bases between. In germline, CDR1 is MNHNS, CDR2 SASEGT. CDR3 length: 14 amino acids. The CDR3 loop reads CASSLGSGRNTIYF. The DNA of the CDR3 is TGTGCCAGCAGCCTCGGGTCCGGAAGGAACACCATATATTTT.

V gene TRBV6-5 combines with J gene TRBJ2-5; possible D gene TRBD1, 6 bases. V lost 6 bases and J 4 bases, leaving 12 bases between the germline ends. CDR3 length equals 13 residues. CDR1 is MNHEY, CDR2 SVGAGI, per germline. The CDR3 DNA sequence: TGTGCCAGCAGCCGCCAGGGGTTAGAGACCCAGTACTTC. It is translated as CASSRQGLETQYF.

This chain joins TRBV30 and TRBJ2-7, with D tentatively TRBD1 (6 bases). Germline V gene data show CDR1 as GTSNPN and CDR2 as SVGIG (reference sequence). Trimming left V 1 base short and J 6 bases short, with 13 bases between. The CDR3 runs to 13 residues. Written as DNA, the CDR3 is TGTGCCTGGAGTGCAATACAGGGTGGCGAGCAGTACTTC. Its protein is CAWSAIQGGEQYF.

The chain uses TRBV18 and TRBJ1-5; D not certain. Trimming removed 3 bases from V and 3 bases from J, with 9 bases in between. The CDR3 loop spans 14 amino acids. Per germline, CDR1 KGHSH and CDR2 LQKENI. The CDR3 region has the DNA TGTGCCAGCTCACCGGCCCGGGACAATCAGCCCCAGCATTTT. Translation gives CASSPARDNQPQHF.

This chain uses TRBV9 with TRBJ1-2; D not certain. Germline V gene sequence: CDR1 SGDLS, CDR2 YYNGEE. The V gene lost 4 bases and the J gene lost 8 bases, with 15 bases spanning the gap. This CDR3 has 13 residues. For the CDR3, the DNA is TGTGCCAGCAGCCCTAGCCCTGAGTACGGCTACACCTTC. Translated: CASSPSPEYGYTF. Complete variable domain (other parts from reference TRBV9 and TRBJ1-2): DSGVTQTPKHLITATGQRVTLRCSPRSGDLSVYWYQQSLDQGLQFLIQYYNGEERAKGNILERFSAQQFPDLHSELNLSSLELGDSALYFCASSPSPEYGYTFGSGTRLTVV.

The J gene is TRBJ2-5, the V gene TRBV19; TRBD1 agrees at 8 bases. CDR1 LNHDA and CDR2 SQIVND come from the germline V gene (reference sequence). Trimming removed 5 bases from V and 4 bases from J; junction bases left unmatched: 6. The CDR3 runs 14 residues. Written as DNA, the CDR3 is TGTGCCAGTAGTCTAAAACAGGGGGGAGAGACCCAGTACTTC. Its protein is CASSLKQGGETQYF.

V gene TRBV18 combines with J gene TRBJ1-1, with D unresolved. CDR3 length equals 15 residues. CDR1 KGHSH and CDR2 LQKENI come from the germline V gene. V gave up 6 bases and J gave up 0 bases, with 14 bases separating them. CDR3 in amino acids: CASSQATKMNTEAFF. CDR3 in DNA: TGTGCCAGCTCCCAGGCGACCAAAATGAACACTGAAGCTTTCTTT.

CDR3 sequence (DNA): TGTGCCATCAGTTCACAGGGAGAGAACACTGAAGCTTTCTTT. As protein: CAISSQGENTEAFF. V gene TRBV10-3 combines with J gene TRBJ1-1; D is possibly TRBD1 (6 bases). The CDR3 loop spans 14 amino acids. V dropped 5 bases and J dropped 1 base, with 11 bases sitting between them. Germline CDR1 reads ENHRY; CDR2 reads SYGVKD.

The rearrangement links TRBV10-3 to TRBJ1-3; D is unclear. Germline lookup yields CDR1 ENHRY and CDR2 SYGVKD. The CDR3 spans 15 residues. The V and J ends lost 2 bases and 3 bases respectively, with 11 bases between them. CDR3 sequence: CAISEMAGSGNTIYF. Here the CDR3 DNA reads TGTGCCATCAGTGAGATGGCAGGCAGTGGAAACACCATATATTTT.

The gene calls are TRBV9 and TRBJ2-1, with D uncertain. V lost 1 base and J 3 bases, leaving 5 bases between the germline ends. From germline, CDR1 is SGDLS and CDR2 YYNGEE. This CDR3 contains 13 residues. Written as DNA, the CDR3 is TGTGCCAGCAGCGTAAACGGCTACAATGAGCAGTTCTTC. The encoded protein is CASSVNGYNEQFF.

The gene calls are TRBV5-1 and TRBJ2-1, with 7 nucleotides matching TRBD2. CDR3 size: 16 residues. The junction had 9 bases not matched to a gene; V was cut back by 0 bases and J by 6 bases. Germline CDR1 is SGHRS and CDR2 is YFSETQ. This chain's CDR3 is CASSLAGLAAPNEQFF. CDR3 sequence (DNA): TGCGCCAGCAGCTTGGCGGGTCTAGCGGCCCCCAATGAGCAGTTCTTC.

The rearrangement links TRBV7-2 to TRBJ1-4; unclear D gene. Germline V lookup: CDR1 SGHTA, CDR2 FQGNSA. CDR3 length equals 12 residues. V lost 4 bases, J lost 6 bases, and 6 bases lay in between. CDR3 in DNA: TGTGCCAGCAGCTCGCTAGATGAAAAACTGTTTTTT. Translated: CASSSLDEKLFF.

The CDR3 sequence: CASRYLGGTDYEQYF. The CDR3 coding sequence is TGCGCCAGCAGGTACCTCGGGGGTACTGACTACGAGCAGTACTTC. The chain couples TRBV5-1 to TRBJ2-7; D may be TRBD2 (6 bases). CDR1 and CDR2 from the germline V gene are SGHRS and YFSETQ. The CDR3 has 15 residues. V was trimmed by 5 bases and J by 3 bases, leaving 18 bases between them.